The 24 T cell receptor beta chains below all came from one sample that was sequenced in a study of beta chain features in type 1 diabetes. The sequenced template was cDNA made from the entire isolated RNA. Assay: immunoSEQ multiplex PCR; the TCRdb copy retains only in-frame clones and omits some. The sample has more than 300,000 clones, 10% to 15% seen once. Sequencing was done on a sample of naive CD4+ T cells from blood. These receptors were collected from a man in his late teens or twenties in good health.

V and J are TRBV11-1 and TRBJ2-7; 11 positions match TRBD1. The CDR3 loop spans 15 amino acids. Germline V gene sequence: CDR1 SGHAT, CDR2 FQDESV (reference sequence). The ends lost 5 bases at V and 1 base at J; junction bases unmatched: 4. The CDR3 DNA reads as TGTGCCAGCAGCCCCGGGACAGGGGGTTCCTACGAGCAGTACTTC. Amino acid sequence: CASSPGTGGSYEQYF. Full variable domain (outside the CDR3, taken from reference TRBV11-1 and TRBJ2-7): EAEVAQSPRYKITEKSQAVAFWCDPISGHATLYWYRQILGQGPELLVQFQDESVVDDSQLPKDRFSAERLKGVDSTLKIQPAELGDSAMYLCASSPGTGGSYEQYFGPGTRLTVT.

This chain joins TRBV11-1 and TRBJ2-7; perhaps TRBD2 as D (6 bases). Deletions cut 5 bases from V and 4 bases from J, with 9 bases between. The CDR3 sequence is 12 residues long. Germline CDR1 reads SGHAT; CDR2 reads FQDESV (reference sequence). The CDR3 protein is CASSRAGYEQYF. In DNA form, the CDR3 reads TGTGCCAGCAGCCGCGCGGGATACGAGCAGTACTTC.

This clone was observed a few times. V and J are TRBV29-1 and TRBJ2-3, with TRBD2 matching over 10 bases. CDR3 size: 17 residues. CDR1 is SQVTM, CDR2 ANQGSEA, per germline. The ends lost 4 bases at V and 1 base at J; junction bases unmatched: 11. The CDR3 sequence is CSVVYPGLADRTDTQYF. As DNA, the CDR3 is TGCAGCGTTGTATACCCCGGACTAGCGGACCGCACAGATACGCAGTATTTT.

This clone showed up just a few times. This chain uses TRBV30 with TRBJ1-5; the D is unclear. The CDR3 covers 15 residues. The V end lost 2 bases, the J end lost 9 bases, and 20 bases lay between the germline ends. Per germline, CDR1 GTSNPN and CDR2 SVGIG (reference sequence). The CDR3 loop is CAWSSQTSPLGPQHF. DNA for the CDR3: TGTGCCTGGAGTTCACAGACATCTCCGCTCGGGCCCCAGCATTTT.

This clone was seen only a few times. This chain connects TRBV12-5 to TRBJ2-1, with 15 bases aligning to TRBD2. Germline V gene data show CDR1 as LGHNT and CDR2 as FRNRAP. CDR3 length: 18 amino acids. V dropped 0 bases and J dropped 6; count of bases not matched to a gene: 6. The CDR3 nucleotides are TGTGCTAGTGGTTTGGTAATCGGACTAGCGGGAGGGGGCAATGAGCAGTTCTTC. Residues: CASGLVIGLAGGGNEQFF.

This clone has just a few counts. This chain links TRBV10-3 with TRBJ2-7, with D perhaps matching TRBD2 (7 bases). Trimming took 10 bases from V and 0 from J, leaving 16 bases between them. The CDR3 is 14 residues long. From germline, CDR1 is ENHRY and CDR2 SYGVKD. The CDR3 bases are TGTGCCACCGAAGACAGGACTAGCTCCTACGAGCAGTACTTC. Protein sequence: CATEDRTSSYEQYF.

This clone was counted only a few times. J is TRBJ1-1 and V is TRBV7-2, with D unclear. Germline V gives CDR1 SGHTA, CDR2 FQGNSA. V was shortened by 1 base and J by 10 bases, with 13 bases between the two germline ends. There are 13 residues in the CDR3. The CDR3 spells CASSLVRGIGAFF. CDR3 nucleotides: TGTGCCAGCAGCTTAGTCAGAGGGATAGGAGCTTTCTTT.

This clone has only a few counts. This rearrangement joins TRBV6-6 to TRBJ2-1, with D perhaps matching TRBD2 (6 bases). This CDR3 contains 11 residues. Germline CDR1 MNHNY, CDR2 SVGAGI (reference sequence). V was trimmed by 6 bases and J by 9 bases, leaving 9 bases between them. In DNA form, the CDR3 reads TGTGCCAGCAGCCCCGGGGGTGAGCAGTTCTTC. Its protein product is CASSPGGEQFF.

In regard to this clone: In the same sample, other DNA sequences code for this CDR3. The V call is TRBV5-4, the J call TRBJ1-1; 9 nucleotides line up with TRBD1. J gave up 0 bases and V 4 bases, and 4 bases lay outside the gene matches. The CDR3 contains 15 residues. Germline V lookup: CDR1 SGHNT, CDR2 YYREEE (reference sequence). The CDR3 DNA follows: TGTGCCAGCAGCCTGAGACAGGGGGTGAACACTGAAGCTTTCTTT. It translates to CASSLRQGVNTEAFF.

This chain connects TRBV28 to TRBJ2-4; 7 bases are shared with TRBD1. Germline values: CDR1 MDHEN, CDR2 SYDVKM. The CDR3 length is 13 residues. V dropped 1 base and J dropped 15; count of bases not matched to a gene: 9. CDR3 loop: CASSLLQGSLGYF. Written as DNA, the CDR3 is TGTGCCAGCAGTTTATTACAGGGGTCGCTTGGGTACTTC.

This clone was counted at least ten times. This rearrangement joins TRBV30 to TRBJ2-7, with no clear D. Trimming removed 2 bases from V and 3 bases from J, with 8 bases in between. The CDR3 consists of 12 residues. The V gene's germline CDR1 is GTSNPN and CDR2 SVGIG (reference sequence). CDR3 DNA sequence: TGTGCCTGGAGTATCGTCCTCTACGAGCAGTACTTC. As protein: CAWSIVLYEQYF.

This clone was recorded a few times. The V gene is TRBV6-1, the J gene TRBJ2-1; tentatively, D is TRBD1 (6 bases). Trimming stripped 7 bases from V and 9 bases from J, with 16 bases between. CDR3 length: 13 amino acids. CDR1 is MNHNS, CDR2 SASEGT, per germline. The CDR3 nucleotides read TGTGCCAGCATGTTACAGGGTCGGGCTGAGCAGTTCTTC. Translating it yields CASMLQGRAEQFF.

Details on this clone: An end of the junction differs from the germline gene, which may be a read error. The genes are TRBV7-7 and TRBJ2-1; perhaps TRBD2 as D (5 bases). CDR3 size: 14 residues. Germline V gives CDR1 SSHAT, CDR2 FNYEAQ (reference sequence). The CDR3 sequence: CASSPSSGIHEQFF. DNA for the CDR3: TGTGCTAGCAGCCCCTCGTCCGGGATACATGAGCAGTTCTTC.

The CDR3 region is CASSQDLAGRQETQYF. For the CDR3, the DNA is TGCGCCAGCAGCCAAGATTTGGCAGGGAGGCAAGAGACCCAGTACTTC. The chain combines TRBV4-3 with TRBJ2-5; a possible D gene is TRBD2 (6 bases). The CDR3 extends over 16 amino acids. Trimming pared 0 bases from V and 2 bases from J, leaving 13 bases between. Germline loops: CDR1 LGHNA, CDR2 YSLEER.

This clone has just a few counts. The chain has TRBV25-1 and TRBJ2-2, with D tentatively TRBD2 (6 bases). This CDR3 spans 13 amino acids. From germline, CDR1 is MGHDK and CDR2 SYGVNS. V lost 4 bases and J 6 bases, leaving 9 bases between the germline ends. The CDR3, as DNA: TGTGCCAGCAGTGCGGCGGGATCCGGGGAGCTGTTTTTT. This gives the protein CASSAAGSGELFF.

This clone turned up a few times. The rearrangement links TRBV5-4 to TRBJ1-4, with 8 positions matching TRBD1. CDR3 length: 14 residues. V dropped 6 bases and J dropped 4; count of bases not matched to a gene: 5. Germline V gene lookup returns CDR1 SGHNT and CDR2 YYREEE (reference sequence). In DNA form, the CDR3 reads TGTGCCAGCACGCTACAGGGGGTTAATGAAAAACTGTTTTTT. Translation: CASTLQGVNEKLFF.

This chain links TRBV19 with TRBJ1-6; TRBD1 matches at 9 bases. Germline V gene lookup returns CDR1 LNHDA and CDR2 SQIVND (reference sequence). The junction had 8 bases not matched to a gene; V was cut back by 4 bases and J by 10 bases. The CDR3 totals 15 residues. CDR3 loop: CASSTGTGQGSPLHF. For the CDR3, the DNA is TGTGCCAGTAGTACCGGGACAGGGCAGGGGTCACCCCTCCACTTT.

CDR3 DNA sequence: TGCGCCAGCAGCTTGTGGACAGGGGACGTCTATGGCTACACCTTC. It is translated as CASSLWTGDVYGYTF. The chain has TRBV5-1 and TRBJ1-2, with TRBD1 matching over 9 bases. CDR1 SGHRS and CDR2 YFSETQ come from the germline V gene. The CDR3 runs 15 residues. V lost 1 base to trimming and J lost 4 bases; unmatched junction nucleotides: 5.

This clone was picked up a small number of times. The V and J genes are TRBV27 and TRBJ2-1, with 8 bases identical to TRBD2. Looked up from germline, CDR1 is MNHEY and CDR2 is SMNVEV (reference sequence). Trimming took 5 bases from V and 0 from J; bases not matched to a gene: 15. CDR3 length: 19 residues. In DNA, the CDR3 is TGTGCCAGCAGTCCCATGGGACTAGTCGGGGATAGCTCCTACAATGAGCAGTTCTTC. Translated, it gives CASSPMGLVGDSSYNEQFF.

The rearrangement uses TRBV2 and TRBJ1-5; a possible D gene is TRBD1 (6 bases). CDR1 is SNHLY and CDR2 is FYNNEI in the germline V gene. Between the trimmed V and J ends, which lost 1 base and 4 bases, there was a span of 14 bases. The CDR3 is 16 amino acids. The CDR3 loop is CASSEVIGGGNQPQHF. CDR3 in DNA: TGTGCCAGCAGTGAAGTAATAGGGGGTGGGAATCAGCCCCAGCATTTT.

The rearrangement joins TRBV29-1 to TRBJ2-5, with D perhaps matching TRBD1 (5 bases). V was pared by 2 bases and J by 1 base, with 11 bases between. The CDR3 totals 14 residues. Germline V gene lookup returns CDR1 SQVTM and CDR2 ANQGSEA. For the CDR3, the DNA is TGCAGCGTTGAAAGGACAAGACCCCAAGAGACCCAGTACTTC. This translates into CSVERTRPQETQYF.

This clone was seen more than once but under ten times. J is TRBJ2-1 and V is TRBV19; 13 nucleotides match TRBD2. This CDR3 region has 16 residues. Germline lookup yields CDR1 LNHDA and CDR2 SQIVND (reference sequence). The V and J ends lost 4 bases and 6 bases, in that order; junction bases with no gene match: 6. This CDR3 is CASSRGGLAGRNEQFF. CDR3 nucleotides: TGTGCCAGTAGTAGGGGGGGACTAGCGGGACGCAATGAGCAGTTCTTC.

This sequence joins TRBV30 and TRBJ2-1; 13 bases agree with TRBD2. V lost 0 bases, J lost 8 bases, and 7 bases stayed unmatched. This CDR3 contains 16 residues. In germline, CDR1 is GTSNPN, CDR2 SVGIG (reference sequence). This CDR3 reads CAWSVLGLAGVDEQFF. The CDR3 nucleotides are TGTGCCTGGAGTGTACTCGGACTAGCGGGAGTGGATGAGCAGTTCTTC.

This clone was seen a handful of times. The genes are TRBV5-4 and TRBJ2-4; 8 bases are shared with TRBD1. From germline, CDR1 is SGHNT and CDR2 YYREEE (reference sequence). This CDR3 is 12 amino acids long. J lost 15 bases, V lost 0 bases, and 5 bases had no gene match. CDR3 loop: CASSLDSGQGYF. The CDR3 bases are TGTGCCAGCAGCTTGGATTCAGGACAGGGGTACTTC.